Below are 8 T cell receptor beta chains sequenced from a single sample in a study of T cell repertoires in cytomegalovirus infection. Their recognized antigens are unknown. Each CDR3 protein gets one entry after TCRdb re-called the reads with MiXCR. The sample contains approximately 70,000 distinct CDR3 sequences, 22% of which appear only once. Sequencing was performed on PBMCs, sequenced either directly or after in vitro stimulation (not recorded which). Every receptor here comes from a human donor in good health (CMV status not recorded). Some clones in this sample may be carry-over from other donors' samples.

The chain carries TRBV18 and TRBJ2-7; 13 bases line up with TRBD2. V shed 3 bases, J shed 4 bases, and the junction held 3 bases outside the gene matches. This CDR3 region has 15 residues. Per the germline V gene, CDR1 is KGHSH and CDR2 is LQKENI. CDR3 coding DNA: TGTGCCAGCTCACCCCAGACTAGCGGGAGGTACGAGCAGTACTTC. Amino acids: CASSPQTSGRYEQYF.

This clonotype showed up just a few times. J is TRBJ2-1 and V is TRBV19; D is undetermined. Germline loops: CDR1 LNHDA, CDR2 SQIVND (reference sequence). Trimming cost V 8 bases and J 7 bases, with 9 bases left between them. The length of the CDR3 is 11 residues. CDR3 coding DNA: TGTGCCAGTCTACGGTGGAATGAGCAGTTCTTC. It yields the protein CASLRWNEQFF.

Only a few counts were recorded for this clonotype. CDR3 in amino acids: CSARWRSYNEQFF. For the CDR3, the DNA is TGCAGTGCTAGATGGCGGTCCTACAATGAGCAGTTCTTC. The chain employs TRBV20-1 and TRBJ2-1; D is unclear. The CDR3 runs 13 residues. Trimming took 2 bases from V and 1 from J, leaving 6 bases between them. Germline values: CDR1 DFQATT, CDR2 SNEGSKA (reference sequence).

This clonotype qualifies as medium-sized. The chain is built from TRBV7-2 and TRBJ2-4; the D gene is possibly TRBD1 (6 bases). V was clipped by 1 base and J by 8 bases, with 6 bases between them. The germline gives CDR1 SGHTA, CDR2 FQGNSA. This CDR3 has 12 amino acids. CDR3 sequence: CASSLGQDIQYF. DNA of the CDR3: TGTGCCAGCAGCTTAGGACAGGACATTCAGTACTTC.

This clonotype came up many times. This chain connects TRBV7-8 to TRBJ2-3, with 7 bases fitting TRBD2. The CDR3 totals 16 residues. Losses at the gene ends were 4 bases for V and 2 bases for J; bases not matched to a gene: 9. CDR1 SGHVS and CDR2 FQNEAQ come from the germline V gene. CDR3 DNA sequence: TGTGCCAGCAGCTCGCTAACGCGGGGGTACACAGATACGCAGTATTTT. Its protein is CASSSLTRGYTDTQYF.

The chain has TRBV5-1 and TRBJ2-7; D is possibly TRBD1 (6 bases). This CDR3 region has 16 residues. The germline V gene has CDR1 SGHRS and CDR2 YFSETQ. Deletions cut 6 bases from V and 2 bases from J, with 21 bases between. CDR3 nucleotide sequence: TGCGCCAGCAACCCCCTCGGGACAATTTTGGCCTACGAGCAGTACTTC. Amino acids: CASNPLGTILAYEQYF.

V usage is TRBV7-9 and J usage is TRBJ2-1; 11 nucleotides agree with TRBD2. V shed 2 bases and J 5 bases; nucleotides not matched to a gene: 2. The length of the CDR3 is 15 residues. The germline gives CDR1 SEHNR, CDR2 FQNEAQ (reference sequence). The chain's CDR3 is CASSLMGLADNEQFF. In nucleotides, the CDR3 is TGTGCCAGCAGCTTAATGGGACTAGCGGACAATGAGCAGTTCTTC.

V usage is TRBV2 and J usage is TRBJ1-2; TRBD1 matches 8 bases. CDR3 length: 15 amino acids. Trimming cost V 6 bases and J 5 bases; bases outside gene matches: 11. CDR1 SNHLY and CDR2 FYNNEI come from the germline V gene. The CDR3 sequence is CASSAGTGQFYGYTF. The DNA of the CDR3 is TGTGCCAGCAGCGCCGGGACAGGACAGTTTTATGGCTACACCTTC.